Listed below are T cell receptor beta chains from one sample, sequenced in a study of blood T cell repertoires in COVID-19. Measured with immunoSEQ multiplex PCR; TCRdb has only the in-frame clones, and not every one. Of about 120,000 clones listed, 79% are singletons. Sequences were obtained from peripheral blood. The source is a woman older than 75 with acute or convalescent COVID-19. CDR3s leave out the opening cysteine and the closing phenylalanine or tryptophan. The order of the fields is V gene, D gene, J gene, CDR3 protein. The D gene is left open where the match is weak.

V gene: TRBV25-1; D gene: TRBD2; J gene: TRBJ2-3; CDR3 protein: ASRRGLAGDTQY
V gene: TRBV7-2; D gene: .; J gene: TRBJ2-5; CDR3 protein: ASSSRGSGLMATQY
V gene: TRBV4-2; D gene: TRBD1; J gene: TRBJ1-4; CDR3 protein: ASSQEPGQPSKEPNEKLF
V gene: TRBV11-2; D gene: .; J gene: TRBJ2-1; CDR3 protein: ASSFETGPINEQF
V gene: TRBV7-2; D gene: .; J gene: TRBJ2-7; CDR3 protein: ASSPGSPDYEQY
V gene: TRBV28; D gene: TRBD1; J gene: TRBJ1-2; CDR3 protein: ASRRGGNYGYT
V gene: TRBV7-9; D gene: TRBD2; J gene: TRBJ2-1; CDR3 protein: ASRGTSGGSSYNEQF
V gene: TRBV20-1; D gene: .; J gene: TRBJ1-1; CDR3 protein: SASLQANTEAF
V gene: TRBV12-3/TRBV12-4; D gene: .; J gene: TRBJ2-1; CDR3 protein: ASRQGIEQF
V gene: TRBV4-3; D gene: .; J gene: TRBJ1-4; CDR3 protein: ASSQDFDSGEKLF
V gene: TRBV6-6; D gene: .; J gene: TRBJ1-5; CDR3 protein: ASSYSGQISNQPQH
V gene: TRBV19; D gene: .; J gene: TRBJ1-5; CDR3 protein: ASSTAVGVQPQH
V gene: TRBV14; D gene: TRBD1; J gene: TRBJ1-1; CDR3 protein: ASSPTQGATEAF
V gene: TRBV7-6; D gene: .; J gene: TRBJ1-4; CDR3 protein: ASSLAPRTGANEKLF
V gene: TRBV6-2/TRBV6-3; D gene: .; J gene: TRBJ1-1; CDR3 protein: ASSYTMTGMNTEAF
V gene: TRBV5-8; D gene: .; J gene: TRBJ1-2; CDR3 protein: ASSLDRNYGYT
V gene: TRBV30; D gene: TRBD1; J gene: TRBJ1-2; CDR3 protein: AWWDRRYYGYT
V gene: TRBV23-1; D gene: TRBD2; J gene: TRBJ2-5; CDR3 protein: ASTWTSGRATKTQY
V gene: TRBV6-5; D gene: .; J gene: TRBJ2-6; CDR3 protein: ASSLDSEWDVLT
V gene: TRBV7-9; D gene: TRBD2; J gene: TRBJ2-1; CDR3 protein: ASSPRLAGDYNEQF
V gene: TRBV7-6; D gene: TRBD1; J gene: TRBJ2-7; CDR3 protein: ASSRGQSTVYEQY
V gene: TRBV7-9; D gene: TRBD1; J gene: TRBJ2-7; CDR3 protein: ASSGPRGPYEQY
V gene: TRBV11-2; D gene: TRBD1; J gene: TRBJ1-2; CDR3 protein: ASSFRTGVKVDYGYT
V gene: TRBV7-2; D gene: TRBD2; J gene: TRBJ2-1; CDR3 protein: ASLLAGGWNEQF
V gene: TRBV5-4; D gene: .; J gene: TRBJ2-7; CDR3 protein: ASSFTGTYEQY
V gene: TRBV14; D gene: .; J gene: TRBJ1-2; CDR3 protein: ASSAGDNYGYT
V gene: TRBV28; D gene: TRBD1; J gene: TRBJ1-1; CDR3 protein: ASSTPGTGWGIGNTEAF
V gene: TRBV5-1; D gene: TRBD1; J gene: TRBJ1-1; CDR3 protein: ASSPGQLRGTEAF
V gene: TRBV7-2; D gene: TRBD2; J gene: TRBJ2-3; CDR3 protein: ASSLARLAGGRVDTQY
V gene: TRBV28; D gene: TRBD2; J gene: TRBJ2-7; CDR3 protein: ASTPLLGLAGVYEQY
V gene: TRBV19; D gene: .; J gene: TRBJ2-2; CDR3 protein: ASSGRSNTGELF
V gene: TRBV7-2; D gene: TRBD1; J gene: TRBJ1-1; CDR3 protein: ASSYPDRGRFGAF
V gene: TRBV19; D gene: TRBD1; J gene: TRBJ1-4; CDR3 protein: ATATGQGSTNEKLF
V gene: TRBV2; D gene: .; J gene: TRBJ1-2; CDR3 protein: ASSDRRFTAKYGYT
V gene: TRBV5-1; D gene: TRBD2; J gene: TRBJ2-1; CDR3 protein: ASSAILAGDNEQF
V gene: TRBV19; D gene: TRBD1; J gene: TRBJ1-5; CDR3 protein: ASSRQGAGNQPQH
V gene: TRBV3-1/TRBV3-2; D gene: TRBD2; J gene: TRBJ2-1; CDR3 protein: ASSQDVASGGREQF
V gene: TRBV7-8; D gene: .; J gene: TRBJ2-6; CDR3 protein: ASSLVLSGANVLT
V gene: TRBV7-2; D gene: TRBD1; J gene: TRBJ2-5; CDR3 protein: ASSLAGGAETQY
V gene: TRBV20-1; D gene: .; J gene: TRBJ1-4; CDR3 protein: SASPGVATNEKLF
V gene: TRBV28; D gene: TRBD1; J gene: TRBJ1-3; CDR3 protein: ASNPQGAENTIY
V gene: TRBV4-2; D gene: TRBD1; J gene: TRBJ1-1; CDR3 protein: ASSQPGTGAWAF
V gene: TRBV23-1; D gene: .; J gene: TRBJ2-3; CDR3 protein: ASRRECTDTQY
V gene: TRBV19; D gene: TRBD1; J gene: TRBJ1-1; CDR3 protein: ASSIAGGTTEAF
V gene: TRBV18; D gene: TRBD1; J gene: TRBJ1-4; CDR3 protein: ASSPYPGQGGEKLF
V gene: TRBV27; D gene: .; J gene: TRBJ2-3; CDR3 protein: ASSLGRASTDTQY
V gene: TRBV28; D gene: TRBD1; J gene: TRBJ2-3; CDR3 protein: ASGDRDGTDTQY
V gene: TRBV7-9; D gene: .; J gene: TRBJ2-3; CDR3 protein: ASSPALADTQY
V gene: TRBV4-2; D gene: TRBD1; J gene: TRBJ2-2; CDR3 protein: ASSPAAPNRGLGTGELF
V gene: TRBV5-4; D gene: .; J gene: TRBJ1-3; CDR3 protein: ASSNLQGIRGNTIY